This TCR beta chain was captured in a study of T cell responses to AZD1222 COVID-19 vaccine (dated by TCRdb to about 2021). With regard to the full study: AZD1222 recipients with second doses at about 4 weeks or about 12 weeks were pooled, because spike-specific TCR depth and breadth did not differ between schedules. A total of 230 to 250 trial participants underwent TCR sequencing, of whom 200 to 220 had received two doses of AZD1222 and 26 had received two doses of the MenACWY control vaccine. Trial participants were enrolled by age into subgroups of 18-55, 56-69 and 70-plus years, and around 140, 26 and 57 TCR-sequenced participants, respectively, were included in these subgroups. What the study reported, not specific to this receptor: Reportedly, close to half of the unique spike-specific TCRs recognized epitopes lying outside the regions that are mutated in the B.1.351 and B.1.1.7 variants. Participants were mostly white British and included more females than males, and it was suggested by the authors that clonal diversity may have been underestimated. Only five or six AZD1222 recipients were SARS-CoV-2 seropositive at baseline, limiting conclusions about previously exposed vaccinees. After two AZD1222 doses, both the breadth and the depth of spike-specific TCRs were significantly higher than at day 0 and than in MenACWY recipients. In the small 56-69-year group, the increase in depth fell short of significance, most likely because of low power. The whole spike protein was spanned by vaccine-associated CD4 TCRs, and dominant responses were seen in regions 160-218 and 743-854. Because no samples from the day 14 peak response were available, repertoires could be characterized only after the peak T cell response.

Details on this clone: Its antigen remains unidentified. No much larger clonotype is one base removed from it; base qualities were not supplied.

The CDR3 regions of human TCRbeta chains were analyzed by immunosequencing. The original methods were these. TCRs in the repertoires were matched against a reference library of SARS-CoV-2-specific TCRs that had been generated with the MIRA antigen-specificity platform. Breadth meant the fraction of unique TCRs that were SARS-CoV-2-associated, whereas depth meant the fraction of total T cells that were SARS-CoV-2-associated. Using the MIRA data, every spike-specific TCR was mapped to the spike region that the TCR reacted to and assigned to either a CD4 or a CD8 class. Log10-transformed breadth and depth values were compared by one-way ANOVA with Sidak's multiple comparisons tests. TCRdb carries this immuneACCESS record with in-frame sequences only. Its versions omit some clonotypes, under half of them owing to an unresolved V gene in the studies checked, with the rest unexplained. That table is the source of V, J and clone size, and D and trimming were worked out from the DNA. The table for this sample lists 86,000 or so clones; under 95% of them were counted only once. The top ten clonotypes cover approximately 3% of the sample.

According to the study, the label for this sample's time point signals: baseline before first vaccination. Samples from vaccinated people were obtained from the UK trials COV001 and COV002, which included a single-blind randomized controlled phase 2/3 trial of AZD1222 (ChAdOx1 nCoV-19) in healthy adults. Trial participant PBMC samples were collected at day 0 and day 28 after the second dose for TCRbeta chain sequencing. From the cysteine through the phenylalanine, the CDR3 covers 14 amino acids. CDR3 DNA is the only sequence kept; it has 42 bases, read in frame from the first base. From a lookup of the germline V gene, CDR1 and CDR2 are SGHDT and YYEEEE. Trimming leaves V shorter by 2 bases and J shorter by 5 bases, with the junction holding 7 bases beyond the gene matches.

Recombination connected TRBV5-6 to TRBJ2-7; TRBD1 fits 7 bases in the junction. The sequence was collected from an adult in good health. Sequenced material: peripheral blood, taken on day 0 of AZD1222 vaccination. The nucleotide sequence is TGTGCCAGCAGCTTTACGACAGGGAAAGACGAGCAGTACTTC. Its protein product is CASSFTTGKDEQYF.